This T cell receptor (beta chain) came from a study of metastatic and nonmetastatic thyroid tumors. TCRdb called clones again from the PCR reads with MiXCR. The sample has about 59,000 clones, roughly 15% seen once. No treatment of any kind had been given to any patient before thyroid surgery. Germline V lookup: CDR1 MNHNS, CDR2 SASEGT. CDR3 size: 14 residues. V lost 7 bases and J lost 5, with 14 bases in between. This clone was counted many times. This rearrangement joins TRBV6-1 to TRBJ1-4; D is undetermined. This TCR was recovered from a male donor with papillary thyroid cancer or a benign thyroid nodule (not recorded which). Some clones in this sample may be carry-over from other donors' samples. The source material was blood. This CDR3 reads CASTRRSFNEKLFF. The CDR3 nucleotides are TGTGCCAGCACCCGACGGAGCTTCAATGAAAAACTGTTTTTT.